A selection of T cell receptor beta chains follows, all from one sample in a study of T cell repertoires in cytomegalovirus infection. TCRdb reprocessed the reads with MiXCR, giving one entry per CDR3 protein. The profile shows fewer than 550,000 distinct CDR3 sequences, approximately 26% of them singletons. Source material: PBMCs. These TCRs come from a human donor in good health (CMV status not recorded). Some clones in this sample may be carry-over from other donors' samples. CDR3s include the opening cysteine and the closing phenylalanine or tryptophan. The order of the fields is J gene, D gene, V gene, clone size, CDR3 length, CDR3 DNA, CDR3 protein. A D gene is named only where the DNA matches it firmly. Expanded clones are given a class, and other clones once, few, many or no size at all.

J: TRBJ1-4; D: NA; V: TRBV27; size: few; length: 15; DNA: TGTGCCAGCAGTTTAATACCCTCAGCTAATGAAAAACTGTTTTTT; CDR3: CASSLIPSANEKLFF
J: TRBJ1-2; D: NA; V: TRBV14; size: NA; length: 14; DNA: TGTGCCAGCAGGCTAGGGGGATCTAACTATGGCTACACCTTC; CDR3: CASRLGGSNYGYTF
J: TRBJ1-3; D: NA; V: TRBV19; size: NA; length: 16; DNA: TGTGCCAGTAGTATAGATCTCGACAGGCCGGGAAACACCATATATTTT; CDR3: CASSIDLDRPGNTIYF
J: TRBJ1-4; D: TRBD1; V: TRBV12-3/TRBV12-4; size: few; length: 14; DNA: TGTGCCAGCAGTTGGGAAGGGGGCTTTGAAAAACTGTTTTTT; CDR3: CASSWEGGFEKLFF
J: TRBJ1-5; D: NA; V: TRBV27; size: NA; length: 12; DNA: TGTGCCAGCAGTTTAAATCGGGGGCCCCAGCATTTT; CDR3: CASSLNRGPQHF
J: TRBJ2-7; D: TRBD2; V: TRBV6-2/TRBV6-3; size: few; length: 18; DNA: TGTGCCAGCAGTTACAAACTAGCGGGAGGGCCTCCGTCCAAAGAGCAGTACTTC; CDR3: CASSYKLAGGPPSKEQYF
J: TRBJ2-2; D: TRBD1; V: TRBV6-5; size: NA; length: 16; DNA: TGTGCCAGCAGTCGGGACAGGGCCCTGAACACCGGGGAGCTGTTTTTT; CDR3: CASSRDRALNTGELFF
J: TRBJ2-7; D: NA; V: TRBV5-1; size: few; length: 12; DNA: TGCGCCAGCAGCTCCGTATCGGGCGAGCAGTACTTC; CDR3: CASSSVSGEQYF
J: TRBJ1-1; D: NA; V: TRBV27; size: NA; length: 16; DNA: TGTGCCAGCGCCAGTAGGGGCATTAGGGTGAACACTGAAGCTTTCTTT; CDR3: CASASRGIRVNTEAFF
J: TRBJ2-5; D: NA; V: TRBV4-2; size: NA; length: 15; DNA: TGTGCCAGCAGCCAACTCACCGGGGCCCAAGAGACCCAGTACTTC; CDR3: CASSQLTGAQETQYF
J: TRBJ1-1; D: NA; V: TRBV4-3; size: NA; length: 14; DNA: TGCGCCAGCAGCCAGACGGTGCAGAACACTGAAGCTTTCTTT; CDR3: CASSQTVQNTEAFF
J: TRBJ2-1; D: TRBD2; V: TRBV24-1; size: NA; length: 14; DNA: TGTGCCACCAGTGATACCGGACTAGCGGGGCAAGAGTTCTTC; CDR3: CATSDTGLAGQEFF
J: TRBJ1-3; D: NA; V: TRBV4-3; size: few; length: 18; DNA: TGCGCCAGCAGCCAAGTCGCATCAGGCTACATCTCTGGAAACACCATATATTTT; CDR3: CASSQVASGYISGNTIYF
J: TRBJ2-5; D: TRBD2; V: TRBV10-3; size: few; length: 15; DNA: TGTGCCATCAGTGATGGTGGGAGGGCCCAAGAGACCCAGTACTTC; CDR3: CAISDGGRAQETQYF
J: TRBJ1-2; D: TRBD1; V: TRBV2; size: NA; length: 13; DNA: TGTGCCAGCACCGGACAGGGGGCTTCTGGCTACACCTTC; CDR3: CASTGQGASGYTF
J: TRBJ1-5; D: NA; V: TRBV12-3/TRBV12-4; size: NA; length: 13; DNA: TGTGCCAGCAGTTTCCCAGTCAATCAGCCCCAGCATTTT; CDR3: CASSFPVNQPQHF
J: TRBJ2-7; D: NA; V: TRBV7-9; size: few; length: 16; DNA: TGTGCCAGCAGGGGGCTCGGACTGAAGAATCCCTACGAGCAGTACTTC; CDR3: CASRGLGLKNPYEQYF
J: TRBJ2-1; D: NA; V: TRBV4-2; size: NA; length: 16; DNA: TGTGCCAGCAGCCCTCAGCTGGGAAGCTCCTACAATGAGCAGTTCTTC; CDR3: CASSPQLGSSYNEQFF
J: TRBJ2-1; D: TRBD1; V: TRBV6-2/TRBV6-3; size: few; length: 12; DNA: TGTGCCAGCGGGGACAGTTACAATGAGCAGTTCTTC; CDR3: CASGDSYNEQFF
J: TRBJ1-2; D: NA; V: TRBV18; size: many; length: 14; DNA: TGTGCCAGCTCACCACGTCAGGGGAACTATGGCTACACCTTC; CDR3: CASSPRQGNYGYTF
J: TRBJ1-3; D: NA; V: TRBV28; size: NA; length: 20; DNA: TGTGCCAGCAGTTCATTCGGGTTCGTCGCCGGCCTGGGGTCTGGAAACACCATATATTTT; CDR3: CASSSFGFVAGLGSGNTIYF
J: TRBJ1-1; D: TRBD1; V: TRBV7-8; size: NA; length: 15; DNA: TGTGCCAGCAGCCCCCCGACAGGGAAGAACACTGAAGCTTTCTTT; CDR3: CASSPPTGKNTEAFF
J: TRBJ2-4; D: NA; V: TRBV5-6; size: NA; length: 15; DNA: TGTGCCAGCAGCAGCCCGACGGGGGCCAAAAACATTCAGTACTTC; CDR3: CASSSPTGAKNIQYF
J: TRBJ1-1; D: NA; V: TRBV12-3/TRBV12-4; size: NA; length: 12; DNA: TGTGCCAGCACACTAGGACCGGGGGAAGCTTTCTTT; CDR3: CASTLGPGEAFF
J: TRBJ1-5; D: NA; V: TRBV6-2/TRBV6-3; size: NA; length: 14; DNA: TGTGCCAGCAGTTACGGAGGGGCGGGTCAGCCCCAGCATTTT; CDR3: CASSYGGAGQPQHF
J: TRBJ2-3; D: NA; V: TRBV27; size: few; length: 18; DNA: TGTGCCAGCAGTACCCGGGTGCCGGCGGGGAGCGGTGTGGATACGCAGTATTTT; CDR3: CASSTRVPAGSGVDTQYF
J: TRBJ2-5; D: NA; V: TRBV28; size: few; length: 14; DNA: TGTGCCAGCAGTCCAAACAGGTACCAAGAGACCCAGTACTTC; CDR3: CASSPNRYQETQYF
J: TRBJ1-3; D: NA; V: TRBV6-1; size: NA; length: 12; DNA: TGTGCCAGCACCCAGACAAAAGACACCATATATTTT; CDR3: CASTQTKDTIYF
J: TRBJ2-5; D: NA; V: TRBV7-9; size: NA; length: 14; DNA: TGTGCCAGCAGCTTAAATGGTCTAGGAGAGACCCAGTACTTC; CDR3: CASSLNGLGETQYF
J: TRBJ1-6; D: NA; V: TRBV12-3/TRBV12-4; size: NA; length: 15; DNA: TGTGCCAGCAGCAGACAGTCTGGCACGGGTTCACCCCACCACTTT; CDR3: CASSRQSGTGSPHHF
J: TRBJ2-1; D: NA; V: TRBV7-9; size: NA; length: 13; DNA: TGTGCCAGCACCCCCCGGCCAGGGAACGAGCAGTTCTTC; CDR3: CASTPRPGNEQFF
J: TRBJ2-6; D: NA; V: TRBV7-9; size: NA; length: 16; DNA: TGTGCCAGCAGCGACACCTCAGGGGCTGGGGCCAACGTCCTGACTTTC; CDR3: CASSDTSGAGANVLTF
J: TRBJ2-5; D: NA; V: TRBV7-8; size: many; length: 15; DNA: TGTGCCAGCAGCTCATCCCCCGCCAGGAGAGAGACCCAGTACTTC; CDR3: CASSSSPARRETQYF
J: TRBJ2-1; D: TRBD2; V: TRBV28; size: few; length: 16; DNA: TGTGCCAGCAGCTCCTTCGGGAGCGGGAGCGGCTATGAGCAGTTCTTC; CDR3: CASSSFGSGSGYEQFF
J: TRBJ1-5; D: NA; V: TRBV28; size: many; length: 14; DNA: TGTGCCAGCAGTCCCCCACTGGGGAATCAGCCCCAGCATTTT; CDR3: CASSPPLGNQPQHF
J: TRBJ2-1; D: TRBD2; V: TRBV19; size: NA; length: 15; DNA: TGTGCCAGTAGTCCGACTAGCGGGATTTATGATGAGCAGTTCTTC; CDR3: CASSPTSGIYDEQFF
J: TRBJ2-7; D: TRBD1; V: TRBV10-3; size: NA; length: 14; DNA: TGTGCCATCACCCGAGGGGACAGGGGTTACGAGCAGTACTTC; CDR3: CAITRGDRGYEQYF
J: TRBJ2-1; D: NA; V: TRBV7-6; size: NA; length: 14; DNA: TGTGCCAGCAGCTTAGAGGTGGGCTACAATGAGCAGTTCTTC; CDR3: CASSLEVGYNEQFF
J: TRBJ2-5; D: NA; V: TRBV7-9; size: NA; length: 15; DNA: TGTGCCAGCAGCCTAGGAGGACTCAGCGGGGAGACCCAGTACTTC; CDR3: CASSLGGLSGETQYF
J: TRBJ2-2; D: TRBD1; V: TRBV5-4; size: once; length: 16; DNA: TGTGCCAGCAGCCCGGGACAGGGGGCATGGACCGGGGAGCTGTTTTTT; CDR3: CASSPGQGAWTGELFF
J: TRBJ1-4; D: NA; V: TRBV30; size: few; length: 12; DNA: TGTGCCTGGGGTGGGGGGAATGAAAAACTGTTTTTT; CDR3: CAWGGGNEKLFF
J: TRBJ2-5; D: TRBD2; V: TRBV20-1; size: NA; length: 14; DNA: TGCAGTGCTATCGGACTAGCGGTCCAAGAGACCCAGTACTTC; CDR3: CSAIGLAVQETQYF
J: TRBJ1-2; D: TRBD1; V: TRBV29-1; size: once; length: 17; DNA: TGCAGCGTTGAAGACCGCAGAACAGGGGGCTTTGACTATGGCTACACCTTC; CDR3: CSVEDRRTGGFDYGYTF
J: TRBJ2-3; D: NA; V: TRBV7-6; size: few; length: 16; DNA: TGTGCCAGCAGCTTAGAGGCGCCGGGAAGGGGGGTTACGCAGTATTTT; CDR3: CASSLEAPGRGVTQYF
J: TRBJ2-6; D: NA; V: TRBV11-3; size: many; length: 15; DNA: TGTGCCAGCAGCTTACTCCCCTCTGGGGCCAACGTCCTGACTTTC; CDR3: CASSLLPSGANVLTF
J: TRBJ1-2; D: NA; V: TRBV4-1; size: NA; length: 14; DNA: TGCGCCAGCAGCCAAGAGGAAGCGGACTATGGCTACACCTTC; CDR3: CASSQEEADYGYTF
J: TRBJ2-5; D: TRBD2; V: TRBV9; size: few; length: 16; DNA: TGTGCCAGCAGCGAAGGGACTAGCGGCCTCCCAGAGACCCAGTACTTC; CDR3: CASSEGTSGLPETQYF
J: TRBJ1-5; D: NA; V: TRBV6-6; size: NA; length: 14; DNA: TGTGCCAGCGGGCTAAAAGTAAGCAATCAGCCCCAGCATTTT; CDR3: CASGLKVSNQPQHF
J: TRBJ1-1; D: NA; V: TRBV7-2; size: many; length: 14; DNA: TGTGCCAGCAGGCCACGGACCTTGAACACTGAAGCTTTCTTT; CDR3: CASRPRTLNTEAFF